The rows below give T cell receptor beta chains drawn from one sample of a study of early T cells in non-severe SARS-CoV-2 infection. Using its own MiXCR run on the 5' RACE reads, TCRdb lists one record per CDR3 protein. In the table there are tens of thousands of distinct CDR3 sequences, around 12% of which are singletons. The specimen was whole blood, collected at baseline. The source of these receptors is an adult who was a healthcare worker with PCR-confirmed SARS-CoV-2 infection or an uninfected control (not recorded which). The donor label of this sample is uncertain. Each CDR3 is given with its conserved first and last residue. The D gene is left open where the match is weak. Only some rows state a clone size, as once, few, many or a class for expanded clones.

d_gene: -
v_gene: TRBV20-1
abundance: -
j_gene: TRBJ1-2
CDR3aa: CSARRENYGYTF
CDR3nt: TGCAGTGCTAGGAGAGAAAACTATGGCTACACCTTC

d_gene: -
v_gene: TRBV9
abundance: few
j_gene: TRBJ1-1
CDR3aa: CASSRLSQYRETEAFF
CDR3nt: TGTGCCAGCAGCAGATTGTCCCAATACAGGGAAACTGAAGCTTTCTTT

d_gene: TRBD1
v_gene: TRBV24-1
abundance: -
j_gene: TRBJ2-5
CDR3aa: CATSDFTGGNQETQYF
CDR3nt: TGTGCCACCAGTGATTTCACAGGGGGTAACCAAGAGACCCAGTACTTC

d_gene: -
v_gene: TRBV5-1
abundance: few
j_gene: TRBJ2-4
CDR3aa: CASSGGLAKNIQYF
CDR3nt: TGCGCCAGCAGCGGGGGGCTGGCCAAAAACATTCAGTACTTC

d_gene: -
v_gene: TRBV7-9
abundance: -
j_gene: TRBJ1-2
CDR3aa: CASSFGGARYGYTF
CDR3nt: TGTGCCAGCAGCTTCGGCGGGGCCCGCTATGGCTACACCTTC

d_gene: -
v_gene: TRBV24-1
abundance: -
j_gene: TRBJ2-3
CDR3aa: CATSDLRSSLDNTQYF
CDR3nt: TGTGCCACCAGTGATTTGCGAAGCAGCCTAGATAATACGCAGTATTTT

d_gene: -
v_gene: TRBV12-3/TRBV12-4
abundance: -
j_gene: TRBJ2-5
CDR3aa: CASSQGNNQYF
CDR3nt: TGTGCCAGCAGCCAGGGGAATAACCAGTACTTC

d_gene: -
v_gene: TRBV10-1
abundance: -
j_gene: TRBJ2-1
CDR3aa: CASSENLGEQFF
CDR3nt: TGCGCCAGCAGTGAGAACCTCGGTGAGCAGTTCTTC

d_gene: TRBD1
v_gene: TRBV2
abundance: many
j_gene: TRBJ1-5
CDR3aa: CASSGGQGFNQPQHF
CDR3nt: TGTGCCAGCTCGGGGGGACAGGGGTTTAACCAGCCCCAGCATTTT

d_gene: -
v_gene: TRBV20-1
abundance: few
j_gene: TRBJ1-5
CDR3aa: CSATDKNTPSQPQHF
CDR3nt: TGCAGTGCTACGGACAAGAATACCCCCAGTCAGCCCCAGCATTTT

d_gene: -
v_gene: TRBV11-2
abundance: -
j_gene: TRBJ1-1
CDR3aa: CASTQQSRIANTEAFF
CDR3nt: TGTGCCAGCACCCAACAATCAAGGATAGCGAACACTGAAGCTTTCTTT

d_gene: -
v_gene: TRBV5-1
abundance: -
j_gene: TRBJ1-2
CDR3aa: CASSLDTPRGYGYTF
CDR3nt: TGCGCCAGCAGCCTGGACACCCCCAGGGGCTATGGCTACACCTTC

d_gene: -
v_gene: TRBV7-6
abundance: few
j_gene: TRBJ2-5
CDR3aa: CASSLVRARGQETQYF
CDR3nt: TGTGCCAGCAGCTTAGTACGGGCCAGGGGCCAAGAGACCCAGTACTTC

d_gene: -
v_gene: TRBV11-2
abundance: many
j_gene: TRBJ1-4
CDR3aa: CASSLVLGATNEKLFF
CDR3nt: TGTGCCAGCAGCTTAGTGTTAGGGGCAACTAATGAAAAACTGTTTTTT

d_gene: TRBD1
v_gene: TRBV5-4
abundance: -
j_gene: TRBJ2-3
CDR3aa: CASSLDNRGPDTQYF
CDR3nt: TGTGCCAGCAGCTTGGACAACAGGGGACCAGATACGCAGTATTTT

d_gene: -
v_gene: TRBV7-9
abundance: -
j_gene: TRBJ1-1
CDR3aa: CASSRATNTEAFF
CDR3nt: TGTGCCAGCAGCCGCGCGACAAACACTGAAGCTTTCTTT

d_gene: -
v_gene: TRBV12-3/TRBV12-4
abundance: few
j_gene: TRBJ1-1
CDR3aa: CASSIKRDTEAFF
CDR3nt: TGTGCCAGCAGTATTAAGCGGGACACTGAAGCTTTCTTT

d_gene: -
v_gene: TRBV27
abundance: few
j_gene: TRBJ2-3
CDR3aa: CASSFIQRFTDTQYF
CDR3nt: TGTGCCAGCAGTTTCATCCAGCGGTTCACAGATACGCAGTATTTT

d_gene: -
v_gene: TRBV7-3
abundance: many
j_gene: TRBJ2-5
CDR3aa: CASSLTGTAQETQYF
CDR3nt: TGTGCCAGCAGCTTAACTGGAACAGCCCAAGAGACCCAGTACTTC

d_gene: TRBD1
v_gene: TRBV20-1
abundance: few
j_gene: TRBJ2-3
CDR3aa: CSGAPPRTGILDTQYF
CDR3nt: TGCAGTGGCGCGCCACCCAGGACAGGGATTTTAGATACGCAGTATTTT

d_gene: -
v_gene: TRBV7-9
abundance: few
j_gene: TRBJ1-2
CDR3aa: CASSFIGLDGYTF
CDR3nt: TGTGCCAGCAGCTTCATAGGTCTGGATGGCTACACCTTC

d_gene: TRBD1
v_gene: TRBV12-3/TRBV12-4
abundance: few
j_gene: TRBJ1-6
CDR3aa: CASSLGQVSLHF
CDR3nt: TGTGCCAGCAGCCTGGGACAGGTCTCCCTCCACTTT

d_gene: -
v_gene: TRBV12-3/TRBV12-4
abundance: -
j_gene: TRBJ1-1
CDR3aa: CASSFLGLAFF
CDR3nt: TGTGCCAGCAGTTTTTTGGGACTGGCTTTCTTT

d_gene: -
v_gene: TRBV6-6
abundance: -
j_gene: TRBJ2-3
CDR3aa: CASSYSGGGLPNTQYF
CDR3nt: TGTGCCAGCAGTTACTCCGGCGGGGGCCTTCCTAATACGCAGTATTTT

d_gene: -
v_gene: TRBV11-2
abundance: few
j_gene: TRBJ2-3
CDR3aa: CASRPGAVGTDTQYF
CDR3nt: TGTGCCAGCCGGCCAGGGGCAGTGGGGACAGATACGCAGTATTTT